A selection of T cell receptor beta chains follows, all from one sample in a study of Ad26.COV2.S vaccination and SARS-CoV-2 variants. Produced via immunoSEQ multiplex PCR; TCRdb's table is partial and in-frame only. The table shows about 140,000 clones, with more than 80% occurring only once. Sequenced here: peripheral blood, sampled after recovery from COVID-19. These receptors were collected from a human donor who had recovered from COVID-19. Both conserved end residues are part of each CDR3. The D gene is left open where the match is weak. Not every row has a clone size; where given, it reads once, few, many or a size class.

J: TRBJ2-7
size: .
V: TRBV6-5
D: .
CDR3: CASSLTEAARYEQYF
DNA: TGTGCCAGCAGTTTGACTGAGGCGGCCCGCTACGAGCAGTACTTC

J: TRBJ1-5
size: .
V: TRBV19
D: .
CDR3: CASNIGAFGNQPQHF
DNA: TGTGCCAGTAATATAGGGGCTTTTGGCAATCAGCCCCAGCATTTT

J: TRBJ1-2
size: .
V: TRBV29-1
D: TRBD1
CDR3: CSVWTGDGYTF
DNA: TGCAGCGTATGGACAGGGGATGGCTACACCTTC

J: TRBJ1-1
size: few
V: TRBV29-1
D: .
CDR3: CSVEHRQTNTEAFF
DNA: TGCAGCGTTGAGCATAGGCAGACGAACACTGAAGCTTTCTTT

J: TRBJ1-2
size: .
V: TRBV5-1
D: TRBD1
CDR3: CASSSEQGNGYTF
DNA: TGCGCCAGCAGCTCGGAACAGGGGAACGGCTACACCTTC

J: TRBJ2-5
size: .
V: TRBV11-3
D: TRBD1
CDR3: CASSPRTGAGETQYF
DNA: TGTGCCAGCAGCCCCCGGACAGGGGCTGGAGAGACCCAGTACTTC

J: TRBJ1-1
size: .
V: TRBV19
D: .
CDR3: CASSIPGPEAFF
DNA: TGTGCCAGTAGTATCCCAGGGCCTGAAGCTTTCTTT

J: TRBJ1-4
size: .
V: TRBV25-1
D: .
CDR3: CASSEDGNEKLFF
DNA: TGTGCCAGCAGTGAGGATGGGAATGAAAAACTGTTTTTT

J: TRBJ2-3
size: .
V: TRBV6-5
D: .
CDR3: CASSYSRAQATQYF
DNA: TGTGCCAGCAGTTACTCTAGGGCCCAGGCTACGCAGTATTTT

J: TRBJ2-2
size: .
V: TRBV5-1
D: .
CDR3: CASSLEAGTGELFF
DNA: TGCGCCAGCAGCTTGGAAGCTGGGACCGGGGAGCTGTTTTTT

J: TRBJ2-1
size: .
V: TRBV30
D: .
CDR3: CAWMGESYNEQFF
DNA: TGTGCCTGGATGGGAGAATCCTACAATGAGCAGTTCTTC

J: TRBJ2-1
size: .
V: TRBV7-2
D: TRBD2
CDR3: CASSEVSGGINNEQFF
DNA: TGTGCCAGCAGTGAGGTTAGCGGGGGGATTAACAATGAGCAGTTCTTC

J: TRBJ2-3
size: once
V: TRBV7-2
D: TRBD2
CDR3: CASSLLAGASTDTQYF
DNA: TGTGCCAGCAGCCTACTAGCGGGTGCTAGCACAGATACGCAGTATTTT

J: TRBJ2-7
size: .
V: TRBV4-1
D: .
CDR3: CASAPLLGPYEQYF
DNA: TGCGCCAGCGCCCCGCTGTTGGGCCCCTACGAGCAGTACTTC

J: TRBJ1-5
size: .
V: TRBV19
D: .
CDR3: CASSVPGGPQHF
DNA: TGTGCCAGTAGTGTCCCGGGGGGGCCCCAGCATTTT

J: TRBJ1-4
size: .
V: TRBV5-1
D: TRBD1
CDR3: CASSSSGGRGEKLFF
DNA: TGCGCCAGCAGCTCCTCAGGGGGGCGCGGTGAAAAACTGTTTTTT

J: TRBJ2-5
size: .
V: TRBV9
D: .
CDR3: CASSVRGEDETQYF
DNA: TGTGCCAGCAGCGTCAGGGGCGAGGACGAGACCCAGTACTTC

J: TRBJ2-7
size: .
V: TRBV14
D: TRBD1
CDR3: CASSQQDRVMGEQYF
DNA: TGTGCCAGCAGCCAACAAGACAGGGTGATGGGCGAGCAGTACTTC

J: TRBJ1-2
size: .
V: TRBV28
D: TRBD1
CDR3: CASSPPDRGGYYGYTF
DNA: TGTGCCAGCAGTCCTCCGGACAGGGGAGGGTACTATGGCTACACCTTC

J: TRBJ1-1
size: .
V: TRBV3-1/TRBV3-2
D: .
CDR3: CASRGGTEAFF
DNA: TGTGCCAGCAGGGGGGGAACTGAAGCTTTCTTT

J: TRBJ2-7
size: .
V: TRBV27
D: .
CDR3: CASSLGGAPYEQYF
DNA: TGTGCCAGCAGTTTAGGGGGAGCCCCCTACGAGCAGTACTTC

J: TRBJ2-3
size: .
V: TRBV30
D: TRBD2
CDR3: CAWSPGLAGGTDTQYF
DNA: TGTGCCTGGAGTCCCGGACTAGCGGGGGGTACAGATACGCAGTATTTT

J: TRBJ1-4
size: .
V: TRBV3-1/TRBV3-2
D: .
CDR3: CASSQVTQVEVEEEKLFF
DNA: TGTGCCAGCAGCCAAGTTACGCAGGTTGAGGTGGAGGAGGAAAAACTGTTTTTT

J: TRBJ2-1
size: .
V: TRBV5-1
D: TRBD1
CDR3: CASPPHRGHNEQFF
DNA: TGCGCCAGCCCCCCCCACAGGGGACACAATGAGCAGTTCTTC

J: TRBJ2-2
size: .
V: TRBV12-3/TRBV12-4
D: .
CDR3: CASSLVTGELFF
DNA: TGTGCCAGCAGTTTAGTTACCGGGGAGCTGTTTTTT

J: TRBJ2-5
size: .
V: TRBV21-1
D: .
CDR3: CASSKGAAGTPEAQETQYF
DNA: TGTGCCAGCAGCAAAGGTGCGGCAGGAACCCCGGAGGCCCAAGAGACCCAGTACTTC

J: TRBJ1-5
size: .
V: TRBV20-1
D: TRBD1
CDR3: CSASPGGGNQPQHF
DNA: TGCAGTGCTAGTCCAGGGGGCGGCAATCAGCCCCAGCATTTT

J: TRBJ2-5
size: .
V: TRBV7-2
D: TRBD2
CDR3: CASSLARLAGQETQYF
DNA: TGTGCCAGCAGCTTAGCGCGCCTAGCGGGGCAAGAGACCCAGTACTTC

J: TRBJ1-5
size: .
V: TRBV27
D: .
CDR3: CASSLFGTLDQPQHF
DNA: TGTGCCAGCAGTTTATTTGGGACTTTGGATCAGCCCCAGCATTTT

J: TRBJ1-1
size: .
V: TRBV7-9
D: .
CDR3: CASSLMGFIRGTEAFF
DNA: TGTGCCAGCAGCTTAATGGGTTTCATTCGGGGCACTGAAGCTTTCTTT

J: TRBJ1-1
size: .
V: TRBV5-1
D: .
CDR3: CASSLEGLEAFF
DNA: TGCGCCAGCAGCCTCGAGGGACTTGAAGCTTTCTTT

J: TRBJ1-3
size: few
V: TRBV28
D: .
CDR3: CASSYRFQGGGSGNTIYF
DNA: TGTGCCAGCAGTTACCGCTTTCAGGGCGGAGGATCTGGAAACACCATATATTTT

J: TRBJ1-5
size: .
V: TRBV6-5
D: .
CDR3: CASSFADDQPQHF
DNA: TGTGCCAGCAGCTTCGCAGATGATCAGCCCCAGCATTTT

J: TRBJ2-4
size: .
V: TRBV19
D: .
CDR3: CASSGDREGAKNIQYF
DNA: TGTGCCAGTAGTGGAGACAGGGAGGGCGCCAAAAACATTCAGTACTTC

J: TRBJ1-2
size: many
V: TRBV28
D: TRBD1
CDR3: CASRPGGAVSSGYTF
DNA: TGTGCCAGCAGGCCAGGGGGGGCCGTCTCCTCTGGCTACACCTTC

J: TRBJ2-3
size: .
V: TRBV14
D: .
CDR3: CASSQVESWGITDTQYF
DNA: TGTGCCAGCAGCCAAGTAGAATCCTGGGGCATCACAGATACGCAGTATTTT

J: TRBJ1-4
size: .
V: TRBV19
D: TRBD1
CDR3: CASSQMTGTGRVGMKKLFF
DNA: TGTGCCAGTAGTCAAATGACCGGGACAGGGCGAGTCGGAATGAAGAAACTGTTTTTT

J: TRBJ2-7
size: .
V: TRBV7-9
D: .
CDR3: CASSFGGGGAYEQYF
DNA: TGTGCCAGCAGCTTCGGTGGCGGAGGAGCCTACGAGCAGTACTTC

J: TRBJ1-1
size: .
V: TRBV6-5
D: TRBD1
CDR3: CASSTWTGADTEAFF
DNA: TGTGCCAGCAGCACTTGGACAGGGGCGGACACTGAAGCTTTCTTT

J: TRBJ2-1
size: .
V: TRBV5-1
D: TRBD1
CDR3: CASSPDRANEQFF
DNA: TGCGCCAGCAGTCCGGACAGGGCCAATGAGCAGTTCTTC

J: TRBJ2-6
size: once
V: TRBV19
D: .
CDR3: CASNPTAFGANVLTF
DNA: TGTGCCAGTAACCCCACCGCTTTTGGGGCCAACGTCCTGACTTTC

J: TRBJ2-5
size: .
V: TRBV3-1/TRBV3-2
D: TRBD1
CDR3: CASSFRGQETQYF
DNA: TGTGCCAGCAGCTTCAGGGGGCAAGAGACCCAGTACTTC

J: TRBJ2-1
size: .
V: TRBV29-1
D: .
CDR3: CSVVQVTNEQFF
DNA: TGCAGCGTTGTTCAGGTGACCAATGAGCAGTTCTTC

J: TRBJ1-1
size: .
V: TRBV10-2
D: .
CDR3: CASSESRGTEAFF
DNA: TGCGCCAGCAGTGAGTCGAGAGGTACTGAAGCTTTCTTT

J: TRBJ2-3
size: .
V: TRBV4-1
D: .
CDR3: CASSQENTDTQYF
DNA: TGCGCCAGCAGCCAAGAAAACACAGATACGCAGTATTTT

J: TRBJ1-4
size: .
V: TRBV11-2
D: .
CDR3: CASSLGWGTNEKLFF
DNA: TGTGCCAGCAGCCTCGGCTGGGGCACTAATGAAAAACTGTTTTTT

J: TRBJ2-1
size: .
V: TRBV3-1/TRBV3-2
D: TRBD1
CDR3: CASSQGRPPRTGYCNEQFF
DNA: TGTGCCAGCAGCCAAGGACGACCCCCTAGGACAGGGTACTGCAATGAGCAGTTCTTC

J: TRBJ1-6
size: .
V: TRBV30
D: .
CDR3: CAWSAPWTDGNSPLHF
DNA: TGTGCCTGGAGTGCCCCTTGGACAGACGGCAATTCACCCCTCCACTTT

J: TRBJ1-6
size: few
V: TRBV6-5
D: TRBD1
CDR3: CASRPGQGGNSPLHF
DNA: TGTGCCAGCAGACCAGGACAGGGAGGGAATTCACCCCTCCACTTT